This T cell receptor beta chain was identified during a study of CD8 T cells in Susac syndrome. Broader study findings: Detection of Susac-specific public clones gave under 20 in total CD8+ repertoires and about five in CD8+ TEMRA repertoires.

With random hexamers, about 0.5 to 1 ug RNA was reverse transcribed. MiXCR, run by TCRdb on the immunoSEQ multiplex PCR reads, gives a single entry per CDR3 protein. The top ten clones hold around 0.2% of a sample with 100,000 to 150,000 distinct CDR3 sequences, over 85% of them seen once. This clonotype was recorded a few times. What it recognizes is unknown. The germline CDR1 and CDR2 sequences are LNHDA and SQIVND (reference sequence). This CDR3 is 13 amino acids long. Deletions cut 3 bases from V and 2 bases from J, with 4 bases between. This TCR derives from a human donor with Susac syndrome. The sample comprised CD8+ T cells from PBMCs. V gene TRBV19 combines with J gene TRBJ2-2; D not resolved. This CDR3 reads CASSIGNTGELFF. In nucleotides, the CDR3 is TGTGCCAGTAGTATCGGAAACACCGGGGAGCTGTTTTTT.